The clone carrying this T cell receptor (beta chain) has a handful of counts. A junction boundary mismatches the germline segment, possibly from a read error. These data come from a study of blood T cells in healthy people across ages. A second roughly 7 to 12 cycle PCR used barcoded and J-beta primers. Each CDR3 protein gets one entry after TCRdb re-called the 5' RACE reads with MiXCR. The sample records about 1.5 million distinct CDR3 sequences, 35% to 45% being singletons. CDR1 and CDR2 (germline): MNHEY, SMNVEV (reference sequence). This CDR3 region has 13 residues. The TCR originated in a woman between 18 and 29 years old in good health. The chain combines TRBV27 with TRBJ2-1; 11 bases map to TRBD2. Specimen: blood. CDR3 loop: CASSLLAGGEKFF. The CDR3 region has the DNA TGTGCCAGCAGTTTACTAGCGGGAGGTGAGAAGTTCTTC.